The rows below give T cell receptor beta chains drawn from one sample of a study of OX40 agonist ivuxolimab in advanced cancers. Here immunoSEQ multiplex PCR was the method, and the copy in TCRdb shows in-frame clones only, minus some. The sample lists over 30,000 clones, roughly 84% seen once, with approximately 1.8% in the top ten. The specimen comprised CD4+ or CD8+ T cells sorted from blood, sampled in a trial of the OX40 agonist ivuxolimab. The origin of the receptors is an adult with an advanced solid tumor such as melanoma, head and neck, liver or kidney cancer. CDR3s include the opening cysteine and the closing phenylalanine or tryptophan. D genes are given only for firm matches. Rows give clone size only sometimes, using once, few, many, or a class for an expanded clone.

abundance	j_gene	d_gene	v_gene	CDR3nt	CDR3aa
-	TRBJ2-5	-	TRBV9	TGTGCCAGCAGCGGAGACAGCCCCGCCCAGTACTTC	CASSGDSPAQYF
-	TRBJ1-5	-	TRBV6-6	TGTGCCAGCAGTTTCCCTGGGATTAGCAATCAGCCCCAGCATTTT	CASSFPGISNQPQHF
-	TRBJ2-7	-	TRBV5-1	TGCGCCAGCAGCCAAGGGACGGCGGGGTTCGAGCAGTACTTC	CASSQGTAGFEQYF
-	TRBJ1-4	TRBD1	TRBV16	TGTGCCAGCAGACCTACAGGGGGCAGTGAGGAAAAACTGTTTTTT	CASRPTGGSEEKLFF
-	TRBJ2-3	-	TRBV10-3	TGTGCCATCAGTCTTAGGGGCCTCGGCACAGATACGCAGTATTTT	CAISLRGLGTDTQYF
-	TRBJ2-1	TRBD1	TRBV19	TGTGCCAGTAGTCCAAGACAGGGAAGCTCCTACAATGAGCAGTTCTTC	CASSPRQGSSYNEQFF
-	TRBJ2-7	TRBD2	TRBV5-4	TGTGCCAGCAGCTTGGAGAGCGGGGGGGCTAAAGAGCAGTACTTC	CASSLESGGAKEQYF
-	TRBJ1-2	-	TRBV6-5	TGTGCCAGCAGTTACGGAGGGTCAGGTGGCTACACCTTC	CASSYGGSGGYTF
-	TRBJ1-4	-	TRBV9	TGTGCCAGCAGCAGTACGGTCTATGATGAAAAACTGTTTTTT	CASSSTVYDEKLFF
-	TRBJ1-4	-	TRBV11-2	TGTGCCAGCAGCTTTTTAGGAAGTGAAAAACTGTTTTTT	CASSFLGSEKLFF
-	TRBJ2-2	-	TRBV5-1	TGCGCCAGCAGCTCGCGGGGACGTACGAACACCGGGGAGCTGTTTTTT	CASSSRGRTNTGELFF
-	TRBJ2-1	-	TRBV27	TGTGCCAGCAGTTTCAATAACTTGGGGACGTCCTACAATGAGCAGTTCTTC	CASSFNNLGTSYNEQFF
-	TRBJ1-1	-	TRBV20-1	TGCAGTGCTAGCAGGAAGGATACGGCCTTT	CSASRKDTAF
once	TRBJ1-5	-	TRBV6-6	TGTGCCAGCAGTTCCCAAACCCCAAATCAGCCCCAGCATTTT	CASSSQTPNQPQHF
-	TRBJ1-2	-	TRBV9	TGTGCCAGCAGCACCCGTTACGGGGGTCGAGGCTACACCTTC	CASSTRYGGRGYTF
-	TRBJ2-1	-	TRBV7-9	TGTGCCAGCAGCTCCCCCAGGGTGTCCTACAATGAGCAGTTCTTC	CASSSPRVSYNEQFF
-	TRBJ1-2	TRBD1	TRBV7-9	TGTGCCAGCAGCTTGGGCGGGACAGGGGACTATGGCTACACCTTC	CASSLGGTGDYGYTF
few	TRBJ2-1	-	TRBV6-5	TGTGCCAGCAGGAGGAGTCAAACCTCCTACAATGAGCAGTTCTTC	CASRRSQTSYNEQFF
-	TRBJ2-1	TRBD2	TRBV4-2	TGTGCCAGCAGCCAAGAACTAACTAGCGGGATCTACAATGAGCAGTTCTTC	CASSQELTSGIYNEQFF
-	TRBJ2-7	TRBD2	TRBV30	TGTGCCTGGAGATCTGTCGGCGGGAGTACCCACGAGCAGTACTTC	CAWRSVGGSTHEQYF
-	TRBJ1-5	-	TRBV19	TGTGCCAGTAGTACCCCGGGGTACTATAGCAATCAGCCCCAGCATTTT	CASSTPGYYSNQPQHF
once	TRBJ2-7	TRBD2	TRBV5-5	TGTGCCAGCAGCTTAGAGGTTAGCAGCGGGAAGGGTTCCTACGAGCAGTACTTC	CASSLEVSSGKGSYEQYF
-	TRBJ2-5	-	TRBV12-5	TGTGCTAGTGGCTTGGCAGAGACCCAGTACTTC	CASGLAETQYF
-	TRBJ2-7	-	TRBV11-1	TGTGCCAGCAGCTTTCCCGGTTCCTACGAGCAGTACTTC	CASSFPGSYEQYF
-	TRBJ2-3	-	TRBV5-5	TGTGCCAGCAGCCCGCGGGACACCTTGGGGGCGGATACGCAGTATTTT	CASSPRDTLGADTQYF
-	TRBJ2-7	-	TRBV10-3	TGTGCCATCAGTGAGTCGGGCTACGAGCAGTACTTC	CAISESGYEQYF
-	TRBJ2-5	-	TRBV6-6	TGTGCCAGCAGTTACCCCGTGGGGGGAGAGACCCAGTACTTC	CASSYPVGGETQYF
-	TRBJ2-7	-	TRBV7-9	TGTGCCAGCAGCTTAGTGGGGGACGAGCAGTACTTC	CASSLVGDEQYF